The 24 T cell receptor beta chains below come from one sample, sequenced in a study of cytomegalovirus exposure and HLA in healthy donors. With 60 Vbeta and 13 Jbeta primers, the PCR was carried out. This table comes from immunoSEQ multiplex PCR, and its TCRdb copy is limited to in-frame clones, with some not included. Here the sample table reports 75,000 to 100,000 clones. The source material was PBMCs. The receptors derive from a woman in her sixties or seventies in good health and CMV-seronegative.

The chain has TRBV2 and TRBJ2-7; D not resolved. The germline V and J ends were trimmed by 3 bases and 2 bases, with 23 bases remaining between them. The CDR3 has 18 amino acids. The germline V gene has CDR1 SNHLY and CDR2 FYNNEI. The CDR3 sequence: CASSEPELGIGVTYEQYF. For the CDR3, the DNA is TGTGCCAGCAGTGAGCCCGAACTGGGTATCGGAGTTACCTACGAGCAGTACTTC.

The chain combines TRBV7-3 with TRBJ2-7; D gene unclear. This CDR3 region has 11 residues. V was cut by 5 bases and J by 2 bases, with 4 bases left in between. Germline V CDR1 and CDR2: SGHTA, FQGTGA. CDR3 sequence: CASSSAYEQYF. The CDR3, as DNA: TGTGCCAGCAGCAGCGCCTACGAGCAGTACTTC.

The chain uses TRBV2 and TRBJ2-7, with D hard to call. Germline V gives CDR1 SNHLY, CDR2 FYNNEI. The CDR3 is made up of 10 amino acids. The ends were cut back, 5 bases at V and 4 bases at J, with 3 bases in the middle. The CDR3 spells CASSSYEQYF. The CDR3 DNA sequence: TGTGCCAGCAGTTCTTACGAGCAGTACTTC.

The chain combines TRBV7-6 with TRBJ2-7; D gene unclear. The germline CDR1 and CDR2 sequences are SGHVS and FNYEAQ. Trimming removed 1 base at V and 2 bases at J, with 12 bases between. This CDR3 region has 15 residues. CDR3 region: CASSLVLEQTYEQYF. As DNA, the CDR3 is TGTGCCAGCAGCTTAGTATTAGAACAGACCTACGAGCAGTACTTC. Variable domain in full (rest from reference TRBV7-6 and TRBJ2-7): GAGVSQSPRYKVTKRGQDVALRCDPISGHVSLYWYRQALGQGPEFLTYFNYEAQQDKSGLPNDRFSAERPEGSISTLTIQRTEQRDSAMYRCASSLVLEQTYEQYFGPGTRLTVT.

The chain recombines TRBV6-1 with TRBJ1-4; perhaps TRBD1 as D (6 bases). Trimming took 4 bases from V and 3 from J, leaving 9 bases between them. Germline lookup yields CDR1 MNHNS and CDR2 SASEGT. The CDR3 spans 14 residues. The CDR3 bases are TGTGCCAGCAGTGGACAGGAATCTAATGAAAAACTGTTTTTT. Protein: CASSGQESNEKLFF.

V is TRBV9 and J is TRBJ2-7; 12 bases map to TRBD2. This CDR3 contains 15 residues. Unmatched junction bases numbered 3, after V lost 4 bases and J lost 1 base. Germline-derived CDR1 and CDR2 are SGDLS and YYNGEE. Here the CDR3 DNA reads TGTGCCAGCAGCTACGGACTAGCGGGGTCCTACGAGCAGTACTTC. As protein: CASSYGLAGSYEQYF.

The V call is TRBV5-1, the J call TRBJ1-2, with a possible D match to TRBD1 (5 bases). This CDR3 region has 15 residues. CDR1 is SGHRS and CDR2 is YFSETQ in the germline V gene. Trimming took 7 bases from V and 2 from J, leaving 18 bases between them. Here the CDR3 DNA reads TGCGCCAGCGTAGCGGGCCCGGGGGTGAACTATGGCTACACCTTC. Its protein is CASVAGPGVNYGYTF. Looking up the rest from reference TRBV5-1 and TRBJ1-2 gives the full variable domain: KAGVTQTPRYLIKTRGQQVTLSCSPISGHRSVSWYQQTPGQGLQFLFEYFSETQRNKGNFPGRFSGRQFSNSRSEMNVSTLELGDSALYLCASVAGPGVNYGYTFGSGTRLTVV.

This chain uses TRBV28 with TRBJ2-7; D gene ambiguous. The CDR3 consists of 16 residues. The germline V gene has CDR1 MDHEN and CDR2 SYDVKM. V lost 1 base and J lost 9, with 22 bases in between. The CDR3 spells CASSLSPTPSNSRQYF. In nucleotides, the CDR3 is TGTGCCAGCAGTTTATCCCCGACACCCTCTAATTCGAGGCAGTACTTC.

The V and J genes are TRBV5-4 and TRBJ2-1, with D maybe TRBD1 (5 bases). V was cut by 3 bases and J by 10 bases, with 11 bases left in between. The CDR3 totals 12 residues. Germline V lookup: CDR1 SGHNT, CDR2 YYREEE (reference sequence). CDR3 sequence reads: CASSYLGQEQFF. CDR3 DNA sequence: TGTGCCAGCAGCTACCTCGGACAAGAGCAGTTCTTC. Full variable domain (missing parts from reference TRBV5-4 and TRBJ2-1): ETGVTQSPTHLIKTRGQQVTLRCSSQSGHNTVSWYQQALGQGPQFIFQYYREEENGRGNFPPRFSGLQFPNYSSELNVNALELDDSALYLCASSYLGQEQFFGPGTRLTVL.

The chain couples TRBV29-1 to TRBJ2-7; D possibly corresponds to TRBD2 (6 bases). V was pared by 4 bases and J by 7 bases, with 29 bases between. CDR3 length: 17 amino acids. CDR1 and CDR2 (germline): SQVTM, ANQGSEA. The CDR3 here is CSVGGEGGFPSEGEQYF. CDR3 nucleotide sequence: TGCAGCGTTGGGGGTGAGGGAGGTTTTCCATCCGAGGGGGAGCAGTACTTC.

V and J are TRBV28 and TRBJ1-5; D not certain. The V end lost 6 bases, the J end lost 0 bases, and 6 bases lay between the germline ends. The V gene's germline CDR1 is MDHEN and CDR2 SYDVKM. The CDR3 loop spans 13 amino acids. The CDR3 DNA reads TGTGCCAGCAGCCTATATAGCAATCAGCCCCAGCATTTT. It yields the protein CASSLYSNQPQHF. The full variable domain, with the rest looked up from reference TRBV28 and TRBJ1-5, is DVKVTQSSRYLVKRTGEKVFLECVQDMDHENMFWYRQDPGLGLRLIYFSYDVKMKEKGDIPEGYSVSREKKERFSLILESASTNQTSMYLCASSLYSNQPQHFGDGTRLSIL.

The rearrangement links TRBV28 to TRBJ2-7, with 7 bases matching TRBD1. V lost 5 bases to trimming and J lost 3 bases; unmatched junction nucleotides: 4. This CDR3 is 13 amino acids long. Germline assignment: CDR1 MDHEN and CDR2 SYDVKM. This CDR3 is CASSLRQGYEQYF. For the CDR3, the DNA is TGTGCCAGCAGTCTCCGACAGGGCTACGAGCAGTACTTC.

The chain has TRBV28 and TRBJ2-7; D is perhaps TRBD2 (6 bases). The V end lost 7 bases, the J end lost 3 bases, and 19 bases lay between the germline ends. This CDR3 region has 15 residues. Germline V CDR1 and CDR2: MDHEN, SYDVKM. CDR3 loop: CASTAWDFSLYEQYF. The CDR3, as DNA: TGTGCCAGCACCGCCTGGGACTTTTCCCTCTACGAGCAGTACTTC.

V usage is TRBV27 and J usage is TRBJ2-6; maybe TRBD2 (5 bases). V lost 3 bases to trimming and J lost 4 bases, with 10 bases between them. This CDR3 spans 15 amino acids. Per the germline V gene, CDR1 is MNHEY and CDR2 is SMNVEV (reference sequence). The CDR3 DNA is TGTGCCAGCAGTTTCGGGGAATACGGGGCCAACGTCCTGACTTTC. It specifies CASSFGEYGANVLTF.

The chain carries TRBV10-1 and TRBJ2-1, with 9 positions matching TRBD2. Germline V gene lookup returns CDR1 WNHNN and CDR2 SYGVQD (reference sequence). V lost 3 bases to trimming and J lost 5 bases; unmatched junction nucleotides: 8. The CDR3 spans 16 residues. The CDR3 protein is CASSEIAGVGNNEQFF. DNA for the CDR3: TGCGCCAGCAGTGAAATAGCGGGAGTTGGGAACAATGAGCAGTTCTTC.

The rearrangement joins TRBV27 to TRBJ2-7, with unresolved D. CDR1 MNHEY and CDR2 SMNVEV come from the germline V gene (reference sequence). This CDR3 is 16 amino acids long. The ends were cut back, 5 bases at V and 0 bases at J, with 17 bases in the middle. The CDR3 protein is CASSPKPTAPSYEQYF. CDR3 DNA: TGTGCCAGCAGTCCGAAGCCTACCGCGCCCTCCTACGAGCAGTACTTC.

The chain employs TRBV7-9 and TRBJ2-7, with D possibly matching TRBD1 (6 bases). This CDR3 is 12 amino acids long. The germline gives CDR1 SEHNR, CDR2 FQNEAQ (reference sequence). V lost 5 bases, J lost 5 bases, and 10 bases lay in between. CDR3 loop: CASSPTGHEQYF. The CDR3 region has the DNA TGTGCCAGCAGCCCGACAGGACACGAGCAGTACTTC.

The chain carries TRBV5-1 and TRBJ2-7; D is undetermined. V lost 4 bases and J lost 1, with 12 bases in between. Germline assignment: CDR1 SGHRS and CDR2 YFSETQ. This CDR3 is built from 14 residues. The CDR3 reads CASSPGIRSYEQYF. CDR3 sequence (DNA): TGCGCCAGCAGCCCTGGCATCCGATCCTACGAGCAGTACTTC.

The rearrangement uses TRBV18 and TRBJ2-1; the D gene is possibly TRBD1 (7 bases). CDR3 length: 16 residues. V dropped 5 bases and J dropped 6 bases, with 20 bases sitting between them. Germline V gene lookup returns CDR1 KGHSH and CDR2 LQKENI. CDR3 sequence (DNA): TGTGCCAGCTCATTAAAAACAGGGGCGGGGAGCAATGAGCAGTTCTTC. Its translation is CASSLKTGAGSNEQFF.

The chain links TRBV4-3 to TRBJ2-7, with 11 bases fitting TRBD1. The CDR3 has 14 amino acids. Germline V gives CDR1 LGHNA, CDR2 YSLEER. After removal of 0 bases from V and 7 bases from J, the junction contained 2 bases not matched to a gene. The CDR3 nucleotides are TGCGCCAGCAGCCAAGATGGGACAGGGGGGGAGCAGTACTTC. Protein product: CASSQDGTGGEQYF.

The rearrangement joins TRBV6-5 to TRBJ2-7; D is uncertain. This CDR3 has 15 amino acids. Germline CDR1 reads MNHEY; CDR2 reads SVGAGI. V lost 10 bases and J 2 bases, leaving 21 bases between the germline ends. CDR3 in DNA: TGTGCCACCCGTATGGCTCCCTCGAATGCCTACGAGCAGTACTTC. It is translated as CATRMAPSNAYEQYF.

V usage is TRBV5-1 and J usage is TRBJ2-2; maybe TRBD2 (6 bases). Germline CDR1 is SGHRS and CDR2 is YFSETQ. The ends were cut back, 0 bases at V and 7 bases at J, with 10 bases in the middle. This CDR3 is 14 amino acids long. CDR3 residues: CASSLAGGGGELFF. The CDR3, as DNA: TGCGCCAGCAGCTTGGCCGGGGGTGGCGGGGAGCTGTTTTTT.

This sequence joins TRBV7-2 and TRBJ2-1; TRBD2 agrees at 10 bases. The CDR3 is made up of 12 amino acids. CDR1 SGHTA and CDR2 FQGNSA come from the germline V gene. V gave up 5 bases and J gave up 12 bases; unmatched junction bases: 4. The CDR3 bases are TGTGCCAGCAGCGAGAGCGGGAGGGGGCAGTTCTTC. This translates into CASSESGRGQFF.

The chain is built from TRBV9 and TRBJ2-1; 11 positions agree with TRBD2. This CDR3 is built from 16 residues. The J segment lost 3 bases and the V segment lost 0 bases, leaving 2 bases of the junction unmatched. CDR1 is SGDLS and CDR2 is YYNGEE in the germline V gene. The CDR3 DNA reads TGTGCCAGCAGCGTAGGGGGGACTAGCGGCTACAATGAGCAGTTCTTC. Translated: CASSVGGTSGYNEQFF.